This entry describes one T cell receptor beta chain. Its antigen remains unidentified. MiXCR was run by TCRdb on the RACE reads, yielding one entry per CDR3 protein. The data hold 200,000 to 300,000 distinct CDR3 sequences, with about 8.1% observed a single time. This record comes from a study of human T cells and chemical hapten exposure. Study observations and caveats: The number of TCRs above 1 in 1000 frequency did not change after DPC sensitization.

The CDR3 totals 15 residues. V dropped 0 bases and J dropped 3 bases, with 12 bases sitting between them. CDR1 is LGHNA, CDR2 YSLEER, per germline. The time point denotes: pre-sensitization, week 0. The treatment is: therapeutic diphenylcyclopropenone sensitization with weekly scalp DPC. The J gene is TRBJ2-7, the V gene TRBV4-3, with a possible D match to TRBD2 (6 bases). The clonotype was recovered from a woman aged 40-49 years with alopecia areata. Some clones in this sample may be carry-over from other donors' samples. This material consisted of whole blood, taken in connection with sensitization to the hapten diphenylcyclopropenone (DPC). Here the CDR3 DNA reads TGCGCCAGCAGCCAAGATCCCAAGGGAGGCTACGAGCAGTACTTC. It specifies CASSQDPKGGYEQYF.